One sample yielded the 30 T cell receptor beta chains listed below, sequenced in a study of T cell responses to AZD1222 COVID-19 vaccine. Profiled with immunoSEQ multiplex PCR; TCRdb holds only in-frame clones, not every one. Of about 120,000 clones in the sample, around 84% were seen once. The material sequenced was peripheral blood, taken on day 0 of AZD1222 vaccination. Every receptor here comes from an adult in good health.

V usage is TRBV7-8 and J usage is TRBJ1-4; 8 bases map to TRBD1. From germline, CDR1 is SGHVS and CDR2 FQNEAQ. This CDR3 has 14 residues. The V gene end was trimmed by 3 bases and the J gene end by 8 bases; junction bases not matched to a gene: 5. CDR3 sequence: CASSFTGGREKLFF. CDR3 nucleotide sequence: TGTGCCAGCAGCTTTACAGGGGGGAGGGAAAAACTGTTTTTT.

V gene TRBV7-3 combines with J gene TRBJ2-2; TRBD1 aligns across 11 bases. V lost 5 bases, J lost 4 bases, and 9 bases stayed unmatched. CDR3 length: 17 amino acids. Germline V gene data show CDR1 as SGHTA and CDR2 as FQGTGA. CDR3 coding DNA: TGTGCCAGCAGCCGGACAGGGGGCGCGTTTGGCACCGGGGAGCTGTTTTTT. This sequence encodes CASSRTGGAFGTGELFF.

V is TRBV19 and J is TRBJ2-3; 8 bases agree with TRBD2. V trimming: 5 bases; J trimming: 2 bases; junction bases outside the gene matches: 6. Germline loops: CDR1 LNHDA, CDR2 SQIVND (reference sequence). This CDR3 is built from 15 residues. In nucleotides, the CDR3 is TGTGCCAGTAGTCTATTAGCGGGGTACACAGATACGCAGTATTTT. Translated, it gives CASSLLAGYTDTQYF.

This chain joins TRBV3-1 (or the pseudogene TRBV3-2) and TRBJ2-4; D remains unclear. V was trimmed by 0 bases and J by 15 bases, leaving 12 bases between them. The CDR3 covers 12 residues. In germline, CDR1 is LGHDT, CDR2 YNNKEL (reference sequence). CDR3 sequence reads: CASSQEIGFWYF. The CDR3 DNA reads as TGTGCCAGCAGCCAAGAAATCGGTTTTTGGTACTTC.

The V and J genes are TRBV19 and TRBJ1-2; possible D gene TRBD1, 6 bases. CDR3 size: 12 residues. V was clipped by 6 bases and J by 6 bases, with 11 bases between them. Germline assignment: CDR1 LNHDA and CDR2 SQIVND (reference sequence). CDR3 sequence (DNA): TGTGCCAGTAGGCACAGGGACGATGGCTACACCTTC. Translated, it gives CASRHRDDGYTF.

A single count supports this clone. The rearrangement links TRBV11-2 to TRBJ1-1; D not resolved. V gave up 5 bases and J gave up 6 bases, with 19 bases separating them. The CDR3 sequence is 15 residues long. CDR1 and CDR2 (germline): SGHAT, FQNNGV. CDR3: CASSPLRGPSPEAFF. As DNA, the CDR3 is TGTGCCAGCAGCCCTCTGCGCGGGCCCTCGCCTGAAGCTTTCTTT.

CDR3 sequence reads: CATSTGTSGYNEQFF. The DNA for the CDR3 is TGTGCCACCTCCACCGGGACTAGCGGTTACAATGAGCAGTTCTTC. The chain carries TRBV19 and TRBJ2-1, with TRBD2 matching over 11 bases. The CDR3 runs 15 residues. Trimming at V came to 10 bases and at J to 4 bases, leaving 9 bases not matched to a gene. CDR1 LNHDA and CDR2 SQIVND come from the germline V gene (reference sequence). The full variable domain, in which reference TRBV19 and TRBJ2-1 provide the parts outside the CDR3, is DGGITQSPKYLFRKEGQNVTLSCEQNLNHDAMYWYRQDPGQGLRLIYYSQIVNDFQKGDIAEGYSVSREKKESFPLTVTSAQKNPTAFYLCATSTGTSGYNEQFFGPGTRLTVL.

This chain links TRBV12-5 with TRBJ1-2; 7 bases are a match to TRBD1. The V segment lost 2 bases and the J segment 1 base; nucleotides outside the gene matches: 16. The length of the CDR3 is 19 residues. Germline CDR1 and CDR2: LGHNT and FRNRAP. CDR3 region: CASGLQGGDAISVNYGYTF. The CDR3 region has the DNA TGTGCTAGTGGTTTGCAGGGGGGGGACGCTATATCCGTTAACTATGGCTACACCTTC.

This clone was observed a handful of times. CDR3 sequence reads: CASSYWDSGEFGNTEAFF. DNA for the CDR3: TGTGCCAGCAGTTACTGGGATTCTGGGGAATTCGGGAACACTGAAGCTTTCTTT. The rearrangement uses TRBV6-2 or TRBV6-3 and TRBJ1-1; D remains unclear. Germline-derived CDR1 and CDR2 are MNHEY and SVGEGT. There are 18 residues in the CDR3. Deletions cut 1 base from V and 1 base from J, with 19 bases between.

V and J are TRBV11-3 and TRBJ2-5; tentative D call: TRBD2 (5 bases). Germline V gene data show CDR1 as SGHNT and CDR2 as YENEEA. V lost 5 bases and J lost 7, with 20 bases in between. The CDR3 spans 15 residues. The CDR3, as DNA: TGTGCCAGCAGCCTGAGGCGGACTCAGAGAGGGACCCAGTACTTC. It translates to CASSLRRTQRGTQYF. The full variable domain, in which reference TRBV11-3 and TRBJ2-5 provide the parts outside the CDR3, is EAGVVQSPRYKIIEKKQPVAFWCNPISGHNTLYWYLQNLGQGPELLIRYENEEAVDDSQLPKDRFSAERLKGVDSTLKIQPAELGDSAVYLCASSLRRTQRGTQYFGPGTRLLVL.

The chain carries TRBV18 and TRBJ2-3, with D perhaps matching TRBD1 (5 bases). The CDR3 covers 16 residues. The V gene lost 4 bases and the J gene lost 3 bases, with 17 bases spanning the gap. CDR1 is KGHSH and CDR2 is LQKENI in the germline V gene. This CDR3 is CASSRGIVGVTDTQYF. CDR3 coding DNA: TGTGCCAGCTCACGGGGAATAGTAGGGGTTACAGATACGCAGTATTTT.

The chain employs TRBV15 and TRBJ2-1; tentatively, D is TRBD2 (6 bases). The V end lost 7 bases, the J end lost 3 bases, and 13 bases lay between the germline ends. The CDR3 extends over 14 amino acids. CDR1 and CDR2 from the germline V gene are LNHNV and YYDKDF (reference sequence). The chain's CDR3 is CATNRVGGYNEQFF. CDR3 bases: TGTGCCACCAACCGGGTGGGGGGCTACAATGAGCAGTTCTTC.

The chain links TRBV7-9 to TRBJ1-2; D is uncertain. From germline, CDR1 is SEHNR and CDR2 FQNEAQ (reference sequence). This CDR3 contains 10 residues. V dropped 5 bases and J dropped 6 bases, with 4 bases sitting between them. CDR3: CASSGDGYTF. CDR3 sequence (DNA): TGTGCCAGCAGCGGGGATGGCTACACCTTC.

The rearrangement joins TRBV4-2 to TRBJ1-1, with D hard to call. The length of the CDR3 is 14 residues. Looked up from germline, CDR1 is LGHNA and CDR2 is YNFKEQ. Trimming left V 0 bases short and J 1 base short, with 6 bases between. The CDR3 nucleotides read TGTGCCAGCAGCCAAGATTTGAAGAACACTGAAGCTTTCTTT. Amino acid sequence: CASSQDLKNTEAFF.

CDR3 DNA: TGCGCCAGCAGTGAGTTCGGCGGGGCAACAGATACGCAGTATTTT. Protein: CASSEFGGATDTQYF. V is TRBV10-1 and J is TRBJ2-3, with D maybe TRBD2 (6 bases). V lost 1 base and J lost 3, with 11 bases in between. CDR1 is WNHNN and CDR2 is SYGVQD in the germline V gene (reference sequence). The CDR3 covers 15 residues.

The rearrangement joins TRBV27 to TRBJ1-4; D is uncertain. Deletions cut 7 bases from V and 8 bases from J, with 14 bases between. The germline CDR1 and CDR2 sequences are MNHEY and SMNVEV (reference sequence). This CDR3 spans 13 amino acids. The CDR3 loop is CASTQRHGEKLFF. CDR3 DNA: TGTGCCAGCACCCAACGGCATGGGGAAAAACTGTTTTTT.

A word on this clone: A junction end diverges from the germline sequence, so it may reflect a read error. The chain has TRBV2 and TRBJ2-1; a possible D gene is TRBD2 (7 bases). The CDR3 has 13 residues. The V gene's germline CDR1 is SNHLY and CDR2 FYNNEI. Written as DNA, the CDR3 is TGTGCCAGCAGTGAAGCTTGGGCGGGGGCAGCTCTCTTC. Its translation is CASSEAWAGAALF.

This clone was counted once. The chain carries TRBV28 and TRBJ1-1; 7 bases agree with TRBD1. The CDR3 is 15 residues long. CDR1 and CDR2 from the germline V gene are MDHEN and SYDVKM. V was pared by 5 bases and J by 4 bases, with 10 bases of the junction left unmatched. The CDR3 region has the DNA TGTGCCAGCAGTCCCAACAGGGGAGGAGCCACTGAAGCTTTCTTT. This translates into CASSPNRGGATEAFF.

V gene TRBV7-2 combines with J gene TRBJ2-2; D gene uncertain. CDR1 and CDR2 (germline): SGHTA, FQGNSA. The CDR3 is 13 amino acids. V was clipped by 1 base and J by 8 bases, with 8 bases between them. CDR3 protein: CASSLVWSGELFF. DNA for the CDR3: TGTGCCAGCAGCTTAGTCTGGTCTGGGGAGCTGTTTTTT.

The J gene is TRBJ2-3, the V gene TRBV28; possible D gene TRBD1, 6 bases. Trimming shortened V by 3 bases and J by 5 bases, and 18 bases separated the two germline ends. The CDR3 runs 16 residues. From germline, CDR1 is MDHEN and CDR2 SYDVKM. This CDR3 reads CASSFPGASGGDTQYF. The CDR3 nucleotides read TGTGCCAGCAGTTTCCCAGGGGCGTCGGGTGGAGATACGCAGTATTTT.

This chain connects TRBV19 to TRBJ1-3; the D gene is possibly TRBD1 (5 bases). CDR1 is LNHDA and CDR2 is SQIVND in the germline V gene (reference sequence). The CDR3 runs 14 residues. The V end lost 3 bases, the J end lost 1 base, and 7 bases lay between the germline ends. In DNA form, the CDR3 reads TGTGCCAGTAGTATGCGACAGTCTGGAAACACCATATATTTT. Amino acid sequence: CASSMRQSGNTIYF.

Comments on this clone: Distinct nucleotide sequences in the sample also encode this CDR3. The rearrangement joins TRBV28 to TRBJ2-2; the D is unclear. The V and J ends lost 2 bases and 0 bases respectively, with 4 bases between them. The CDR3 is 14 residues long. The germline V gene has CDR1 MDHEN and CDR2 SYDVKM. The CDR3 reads CASSLHANTGELFF. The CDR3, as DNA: TGTGCCAGCAGTTTACATGCGAACACCGGGGAGCTGTTTTTT. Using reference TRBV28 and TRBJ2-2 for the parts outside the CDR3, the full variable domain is DVKVTQSSRYLVKRTGEKVFLECVQDMDHENMFWYRQDPGLGLRLIYFSYDVKMKEKGDIPEGYSVSREKKERFSLILESASTNQTSMYLCASSLHANTGELFFGEGSRLTVL.

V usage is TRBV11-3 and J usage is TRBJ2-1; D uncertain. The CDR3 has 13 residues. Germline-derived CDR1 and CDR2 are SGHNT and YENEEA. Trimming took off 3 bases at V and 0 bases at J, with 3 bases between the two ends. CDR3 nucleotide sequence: TGTGCCAGCAGCTTCAACTCCTACAATGAGCAGTTCTTC. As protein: CASSFNSYNEQFF.

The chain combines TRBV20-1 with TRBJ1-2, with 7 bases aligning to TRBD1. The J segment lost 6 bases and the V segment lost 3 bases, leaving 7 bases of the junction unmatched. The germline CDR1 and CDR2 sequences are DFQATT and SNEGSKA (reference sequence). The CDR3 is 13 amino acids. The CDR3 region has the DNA TGCAGTGCTAGTCCGACAGGGAGGGATGGCTACACCTTC. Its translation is CSASPTGRDGYTF.

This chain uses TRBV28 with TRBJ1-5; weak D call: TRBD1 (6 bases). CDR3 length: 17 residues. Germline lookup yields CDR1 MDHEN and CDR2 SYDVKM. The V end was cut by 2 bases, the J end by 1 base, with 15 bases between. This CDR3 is CASSLNQVGHSNQPQHF. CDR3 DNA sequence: TGTGCCAGCAGTTTAAATCAAGTGGGACACAGCAATCAGCCCCAGCATTTT.

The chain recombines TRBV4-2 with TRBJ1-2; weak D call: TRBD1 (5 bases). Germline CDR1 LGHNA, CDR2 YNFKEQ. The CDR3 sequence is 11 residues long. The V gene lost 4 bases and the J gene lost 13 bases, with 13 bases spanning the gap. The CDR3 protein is CASSLGTAGTF. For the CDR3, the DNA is TGTGCCAGCAGCCTCGGGACGGCCGGCACCTTC.

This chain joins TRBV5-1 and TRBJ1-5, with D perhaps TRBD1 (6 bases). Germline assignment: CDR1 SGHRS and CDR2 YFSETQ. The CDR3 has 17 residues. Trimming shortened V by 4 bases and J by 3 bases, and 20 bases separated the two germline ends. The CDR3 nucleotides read TGCGCCAGCAGCCTAAACCCTACGACAGGAGTCAATCAGCCCCAGCATTTT. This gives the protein CASSLNPTTGVNQPQHF.

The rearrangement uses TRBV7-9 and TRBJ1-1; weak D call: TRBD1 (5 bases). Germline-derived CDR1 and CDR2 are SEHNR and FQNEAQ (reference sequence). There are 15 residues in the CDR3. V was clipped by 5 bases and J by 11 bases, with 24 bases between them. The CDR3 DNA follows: TGTGCCAGCAGCAACGAGCCGGGGGGTTTGAAGCGGGCTTTCTTT. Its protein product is CASSNEPGGLKRAFF. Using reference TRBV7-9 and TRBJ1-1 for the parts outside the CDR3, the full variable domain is DTGVSQNPRHKITKRGQNVTFRCDPISEHNRLYWYRQTLGQGPEFLTYFQNEAQLEKSRLLSDRFSAERPKGSFSTLEIQRTEQGDSAMYLCASSNEPGGLKRAFFGQGTRLTVV.

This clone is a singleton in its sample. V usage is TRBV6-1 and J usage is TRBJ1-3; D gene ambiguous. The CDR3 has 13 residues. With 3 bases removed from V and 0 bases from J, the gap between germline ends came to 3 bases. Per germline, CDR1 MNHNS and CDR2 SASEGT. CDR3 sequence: CASSENSGNTIYF. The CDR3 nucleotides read TGTGCCAGCAGTGAGAACTCTGGAAACACCATATATTTT.

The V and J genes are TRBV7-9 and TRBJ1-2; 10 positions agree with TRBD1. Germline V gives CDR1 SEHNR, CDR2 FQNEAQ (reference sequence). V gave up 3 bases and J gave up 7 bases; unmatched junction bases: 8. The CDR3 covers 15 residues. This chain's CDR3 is CASSLTGGSLVGYTF. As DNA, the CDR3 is TGTGCCAGCAGCTTGACAGGGGGCTCTCTGGTTGGCTACACCTTC.